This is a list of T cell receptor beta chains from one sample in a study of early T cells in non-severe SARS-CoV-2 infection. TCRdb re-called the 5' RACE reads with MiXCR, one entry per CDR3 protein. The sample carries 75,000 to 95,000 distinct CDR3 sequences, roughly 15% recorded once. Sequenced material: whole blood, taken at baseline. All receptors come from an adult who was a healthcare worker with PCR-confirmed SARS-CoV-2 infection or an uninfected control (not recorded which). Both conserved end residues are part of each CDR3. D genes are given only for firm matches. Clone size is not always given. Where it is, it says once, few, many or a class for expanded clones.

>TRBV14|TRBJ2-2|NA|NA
CASSQDWGSVGELFF
TGTGCCAGCAGCCAAGATTGGGGGTCAGTCGGGGAGCTGTTTTTT
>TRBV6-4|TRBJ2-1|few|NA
CASSDSGTYKFF
TGTGCCAGCAGTGACTCAGGGACTTACAAGTTCTTC
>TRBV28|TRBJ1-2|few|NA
CASSASTYGYTF
TGTGCCAGCTCCGCAAGCACCTATGGCTACACCTTC
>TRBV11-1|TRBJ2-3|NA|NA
CASSLEWQGEADTQYF
TGTGCCAGCAGCTTAGAATGGCAGGGAGAAGCAGATACGCAGTATTTT
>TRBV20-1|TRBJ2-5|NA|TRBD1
CSAPTQGASRETQYF
TGCAGTGCCCCGACCCAGGGGGCCTCCAGAGAGACCCAGTACTTC
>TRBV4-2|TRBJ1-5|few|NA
CASSQGPNQPQHF
TGTGCCAGCAGCCAGGGTCCGAATCAGCCCCAGCATTTT
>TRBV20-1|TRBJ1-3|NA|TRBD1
CSASHRGNGNTIYF
TGCAGTGCTTCACACAGGGGGAATGGAAACACCATATATTTT
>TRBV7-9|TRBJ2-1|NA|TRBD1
CASSLGQIYNEQFF
TGTGCCAGCAGCTTGGGACAGATCTACAATGAGCAGTTCTTC
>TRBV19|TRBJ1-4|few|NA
CASSISTTNEKLFF
TGTGCCAGTAGTATCTCCACAACTAATGAAAAACTGTTTTTT
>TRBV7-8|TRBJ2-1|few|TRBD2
CASSPGLAGSYNEQFF
TGTGCCAGCAGCCCGGGGCTAGCGGGATCCTACAATGAGCAGTTCTTC
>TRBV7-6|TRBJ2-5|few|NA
CASSLLTQETQYF
TGTGCCAGCAGCTTGCTGACACAAGAGACCCAGTACTTC
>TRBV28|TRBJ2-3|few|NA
CASSLRAATDTQYF
TGTGCCAGCAGTTTACGGGCCGCCACAGATACGCAGTATTTT
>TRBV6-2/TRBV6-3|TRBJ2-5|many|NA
CASSLEGPPKTQYF
TGTGCCAGCAGCCTGGAGGGACCGCCGAAGACCCAGTACTTC
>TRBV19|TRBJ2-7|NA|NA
CASSIDGLRFRHEQYF
TGTGCCAGTAGTATAGATGGCCTCAGGTTCCGTCACGAGCAGTACTTC
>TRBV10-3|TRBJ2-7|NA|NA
CAIGTPLAYEQYF
TGTGCCATCGGAACTCCTCTAGCGTACGAGCAGTACTTC
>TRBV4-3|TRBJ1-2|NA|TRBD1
CASSQDPDRALSNYGYTF
TGCGCCAGCAGCCAAGATCCCGACAGGGCCCTGTCTAACTATGGCTACACCTTC
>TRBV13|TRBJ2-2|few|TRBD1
CASSSFGTGEFNTGELFF
TGTGCCAGCAGCTCCTTCGGGACAGGGGAATTTAACACCGGGGAGCTGTTTTTT
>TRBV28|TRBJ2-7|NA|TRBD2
CASSLPGLAPLEQYF
TGTGCCAGCAGTCTACCGGGACTAGCTCCCCTCGAGCAGTACTTC
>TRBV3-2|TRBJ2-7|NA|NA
CASSQGPAPGIDYEQYF
TGTGCCAGCAGCCAAGGCCCGGCACCAGGGATCGACTACGAGCAGTACTTC
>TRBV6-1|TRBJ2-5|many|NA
CASSVWQVVQETQYF
TGTGCCAGCAGTGTATGGCAGGTAGTACAAGAGACCCAGTACTTC
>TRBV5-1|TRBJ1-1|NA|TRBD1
CASSFQGTDEAFF
TGCGCCAGCAGCTTTCAAGGGACAGATGAAGCTTTCTTT
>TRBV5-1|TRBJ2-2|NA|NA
CASSLAAGVNRELFF
TGCGCCAGCAGCTTGGCCGCAGGGGTGAACAGGGAGCTGTTTTTT
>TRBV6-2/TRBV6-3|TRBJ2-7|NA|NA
CASRARSVTYEQYF
TGTGCCAGCAGGGCCCGGAGCGTAACCTACGAGCAGTACTTC
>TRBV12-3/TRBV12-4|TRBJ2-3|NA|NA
CASRPTLGGTDTQYF
TGTGCCAGCAGGCCCACCCTGGGTGGCACAGATACGCAGTATTTT
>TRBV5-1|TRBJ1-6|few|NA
CASSLSSTEDSPLHF
TGCGCCAGCAGCTTGAGTTCGACCGAGGATTCACCCCTCCACTTT
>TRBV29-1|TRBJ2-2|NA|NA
CSVALGVNTGELFF
TGCAGCGTTGCTCTTGGGGTTAACACCGGGGAGCTGTTTTTT
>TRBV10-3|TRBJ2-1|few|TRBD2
CAISTRKGLAGRADEQFF
TGTGCCATCAGTACCAGAAAGGGGTTAGCGGGAAGAGCCGATGAGCAGTTCTTC
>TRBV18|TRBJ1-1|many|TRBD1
CASSPTGAGTEAFF
TGTGCCAGCTCACCGACAGGGGCGGGAACTGAAGCTTTCTTT
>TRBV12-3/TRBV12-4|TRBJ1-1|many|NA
CASSLKTGMEAFF
TGTGCCAGCAGTTTAAAAACAGGGATGGAAGCTTTCTTT
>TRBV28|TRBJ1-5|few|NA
CASSLGGSNQPQHF
TGTGCCAGCAGTTTAGGGGGCAGCAATCAGCCCCAGCATTTT
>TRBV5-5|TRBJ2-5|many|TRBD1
CASSGRDRVTETQYF
TGTGCCAGCAGCGGGCGGGACAGGGTAACGGAGACCCAGTACTTC
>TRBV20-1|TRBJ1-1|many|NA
CSARDSFQGEAFF
TGCAGTGCTAGAGATTCGTTTCAGGGCGAAGCTTTCTTT
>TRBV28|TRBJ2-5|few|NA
CASSFGGPRETQYF
TGTGCCAGCAGTTTTGGGGGACCTCGAGAGACCCAGTACTTC
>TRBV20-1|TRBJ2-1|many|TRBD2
CSAVVRSGAQYNEQFF
TGCAGTGCCGTTGTAAGGAGCGGGGCACAATACAATGAGCAGTTCTTC
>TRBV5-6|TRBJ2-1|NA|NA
CASSLSAGHYNEQFF
TGTGCCAGCAGCTTGTCGGCGGGACACTACAATGAGCAGTTCTTC
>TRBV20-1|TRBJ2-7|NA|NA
CRGLGASGTISEQYF
TGCAGGGGGCTAGGGGCAAGCGGCACCATTAGCGAGCAGTACTTC
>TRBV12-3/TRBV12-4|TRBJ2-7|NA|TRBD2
CASQDGTTTYEQYF
TGTGCCAGCCAAGACGGGACTACTACCTACGAGCAGTACTTC
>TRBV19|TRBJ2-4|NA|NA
CASSSRGIQYF
TGTGCCAGTAGTTCGAGGGGCATTCAGTACTTC
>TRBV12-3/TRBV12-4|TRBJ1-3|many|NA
CASRAQVDGNTIYF
TGTGCCAGCAGGGCACAGGTCGACGGAAACACCATATATTTT
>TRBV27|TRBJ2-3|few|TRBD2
CASSRRTSGSRPYTQYF
TGTGCCAGCAGTAGACGGACTAGCGGGAGTAGACCGTATACGCAGTATTTT
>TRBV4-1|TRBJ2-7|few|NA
CASSQEPDYYEQYF
TGCGCCAGCAGCCAAGAACCCGATTACTACGAGCAGTACTTC
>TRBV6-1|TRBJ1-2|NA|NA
CASREQGGYGYTF
TGTGCCAGCAGGGAACAGGGTGGCTATGGCTACACCTTC